These 7 T cell receptor beta chains came from one sample sequenced in a study of blood T cells in healthy people across ages. The use of a sample-barcoded 5' primer and a J-beta primer mix characterized a second PCR of 7 to 11 cycles. TCRdb re-derived calls from the 5' RACE reads in MiXCR, one entry per CDR3 protein. The sample has about 1.5 million distinct CDR3 sequences, approximately 43% seen once. Sequencing used blood. These receptors were taken from a woman between 18 and 30 years old in good health.

The CDR3: CASSLSGGRGSGELFF. CDR3 coding DNA: TGTGCCAGCAGTTTAAGTGGAGGGCGAGGATCCGGGGAGCTGTTTTTT. The chain recombines TRBV27 with TRBJ2-2, with a possible D match to TRBD2 (6 bases). The CDR3 is 16 amino acids. Germline CDR1 is MNHEY and CDR2 is SMNVEV (reference sequence). Between the trimmed V and J ends, which lost 2 bases and 6 bases, there was a span of 16 bases.

This clonotype was counted a single time. The chain has TRBV7-8 and TRBJ2-3; TRBD1 agrees at 11 bases. The germline V gene encodes CDR1 SGHVS and CDR2 FQNEAQ. CDR3 length equals 17 residues. V trimming: 2 bases; J trimming: 5 bases; junction bases outside the gene matches: 9. CDR3 amino acids: CASSLWRDRGFGDTQYF. The DNA for the CDR3 is TGTGCCAGCAGCTTATGGAGGGACAGGGGGTTTGGAGATACGCAGTATTTT. Filled out from reference TRBV7-8 and TRBJ2-3, the complete variable domain reads GAGVSQSPRYKVAKRGQDVALRCDPISGHVSLFWYQQALGQGPEFLTYFQNEAQLDKSGLPSDRFFAERPEGSVSTLKIQRTQQEDSAVYLCASSLWRDRGFGDTQYFGPGTRLTVL.

This chain connects TRBV7-2 to TRBJ2-5; 10 nucleotides match TRBD2. J lost 4 bases, V lost 7 bases, and 6 bases had no gene match. Germline CDR1 reads SGHTA; CDR2 reads FQGNSA. There are 14 residues in the CDR3. For the CDR3, the DNA is TGTGCCAGCACAGGACTAGCGGTGGCAGAGACCCAGTACTTC. Its protein is CASTGLAVAETQYF.

This chain connects TRBV20-1 to TRBJ2-1; D call uncertain. The V and J ends lost 5 bases and 8 bases respectively, with 22 bases between them. This CDR3 contains 15 residues. Germline V lookup: CDR1 DFQATT, CDR2 SNEGSKA (reference sequence). CDR3 nucleotides: TGCAGTGCTTATCCCGGACCAGCTCCGAACCATGAGCAGTTCTTC. This gives the protein CSAYPGPAPNHEQFF.

The chain is built from TRBV14 and TRBJ1-2; D might be TRBD1 (5 bases). V dropped 0 bases and J dropped 3 bases, with 14 bases sitting between them. There are 16 residues in the CDR3. The germline V gene has CDR1 SGHDN and CDR2 FVKESK. In DNA, the CDR3 is TGTGCCAGCAGCCAAGATATCGGGGGAGTAGACTATGGCTACACCTTC. Protein product: CASSQDIGGVDYGYTF. Together with reference TRBV14 and TRBJ1-2, the CDR3 gives the full variable domain: EAGVTQFPSHSVIEKGQTVTLRCDPISGHDNLYWYRRVMGKEIKFLLHFVKESKQDESGMPNNRFLAERTGGTYSTLKVQPAELEDSGVYFCASSQDIGGVDYGYTFGSGTRLTVV.

The genes are TRBV2 and TRBJ2-3, with 11 positions matching TRBD2. This CDR3 region has 16 residues. CDR1 and CDR2 from the germline V gene are SNHLY and FYNNEI. J lost 3 bases, V lost 2 bases, and 4 bases had no gene match. The CDR3, as DNA: TGTGCCAGCAGTGAAAGGGCTAGCGGGGGGACAGATACGCAGTATTTT. Amino acids: CASSERASGGTDTQYF.

The chain joins TRBV5-1 to TRBJ1-5, with D perhaps matching TRBD1 (5 bases). Germline V CDR1 and CDR2: SGHRS, YFSETQ. The CDR3 loop spans 15 amino acids. The V and J ends lost 4 bases and 4 bases respectively, with 15 bases between them. CDR3 nucleotides: TGCGCCAGCAGCCCCACCGGGGACGCGAATCAGCCCCAGCATTTT. This codes for CASSPTGDANQPQHF.